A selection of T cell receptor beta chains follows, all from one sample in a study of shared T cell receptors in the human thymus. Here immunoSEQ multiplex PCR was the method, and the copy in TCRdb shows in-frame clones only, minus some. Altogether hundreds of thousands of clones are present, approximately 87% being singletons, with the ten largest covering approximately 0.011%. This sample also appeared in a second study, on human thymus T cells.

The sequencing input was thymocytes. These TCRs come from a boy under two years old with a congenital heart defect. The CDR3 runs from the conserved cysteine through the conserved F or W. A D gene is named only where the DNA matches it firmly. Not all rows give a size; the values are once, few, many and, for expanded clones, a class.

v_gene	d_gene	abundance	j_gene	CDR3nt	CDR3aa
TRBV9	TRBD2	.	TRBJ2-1	TGTGCCAGCAGGATAGAGCGGGAGGGCCCTTACAATGAGCAGTTCTTC	CASRIEREGPYNEQFF
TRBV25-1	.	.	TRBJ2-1	TGTGCCAGCAGTTCAGCCGGAGCGGTTGATAGCACCGAGCAGTTCTTC	CASSSAGAVDSTEQFF
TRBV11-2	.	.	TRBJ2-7	TGTGCCAGCAGCTTAATCGCGGGCCGGGGCTACGAGCAGTACTTC	CASSLIAGRGYEQYF
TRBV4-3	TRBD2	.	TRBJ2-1	TGCGCCAGCAGCCCGACCCCCTCGGGACTAAACCCTGACAATGAGCAGTTCTTC	CASSPTPSGLNPDNEQFF
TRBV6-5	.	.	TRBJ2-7	TGTGCCAGCAGTTACTCGTGGCATTGGACAGCGTACGAGCAGTACTTC	CASSYSWHWTAYEQYF
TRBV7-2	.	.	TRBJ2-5	TGTGCCAGCAGCTTAGGATCACGGCCTAGTTTCGTGGAGACCCAGTACTTC	CASSLGSRPSFVETQYF
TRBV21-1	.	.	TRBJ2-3	TGTGCCAGCAGCAAGGGGACAGGGATGAACAGCACAGATACGCAGTATTTT	CASSKGTGMNSTDTQYF
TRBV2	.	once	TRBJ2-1	TGTGCCAGCAGTGAAGGGGGAGACGGGAGACCCTACAATGAGCAGTTCTTC	CASSEGGDGRPYNEQFF
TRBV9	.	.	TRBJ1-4	TGTGCCAGCAGCGTAGAAGGGCAGGGGTTTGAAAAACTGTTTTTT	CASSVEGQGFEKLFF
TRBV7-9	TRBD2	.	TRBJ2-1	TGTGCCAGCAGCACCCCTAGCGGGCGCTCCTACAATGAGCAGTTCTTC	CASSTPSGRSYNEQFF
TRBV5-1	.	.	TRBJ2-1	TGCGCCAGCAGCTTGGGGCTAGGAAATGAGCAGTTCTTC	CASSLGLGNEQFF
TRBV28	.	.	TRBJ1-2	TGTGCCAGCAGTGCGACAGTGAGGCCCTATGGCTACACCTTC	CASSATVRPYGYTF
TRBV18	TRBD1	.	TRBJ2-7	TGTGCCAGCTCAGAGGACAGGGTCCACGAGCAGTACTTC	CASSEDRVHEQYF
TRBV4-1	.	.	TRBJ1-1	TGCGCCAGCAGCCAAGATCCGGGTGACACTGAAGCTTTCTTT	CASSQDPGDTEAFF
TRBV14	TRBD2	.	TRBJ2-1	TGTGCCAGCAGCCAAGCCGGGACTAGCGGGAACAATGAGCAGTTCTTC	CASSQAGTSGNNEQFF
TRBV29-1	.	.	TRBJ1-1	TGCTTAGCACTCATGAACACTGAAGCTTTCTTT	CLALMNTEAFF
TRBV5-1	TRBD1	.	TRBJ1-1	TGCGCCAGCAGCCTGGTAGGACAGGGGGCCAACACTGAAGCTTTCTTT	CASSLVGQGANTEAFF
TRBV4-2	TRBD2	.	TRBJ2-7	TGTGCCAGCAGCCAAGGCGGGAGGGCCTCAAACGAGCAGTACTTC	CASSQGGRASNEQYF
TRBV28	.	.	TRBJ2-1	TGTGCCAGCACCCCCTTGGGGCTACAACGAAACCTCTCCTACAATGAGCAGTTCTTC	CASTPLGLQRNLSYNEQFF
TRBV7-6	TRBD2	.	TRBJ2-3	TGTGCCAGCAGCCCCACCCCGGCCACTAGCGGAGACGCTAGCACAGATACGCAGTATTTT	CASSPTPATSGDASTDTQYF
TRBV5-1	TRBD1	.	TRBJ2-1	TGCGCCAGCAGCCCCCGACAGGGTCTTGATGAGCAGTTCTTC	CASSPRQGLDEQFF
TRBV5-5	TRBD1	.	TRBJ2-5	TGTGCCAGCAGAGGGGGAAGCAGGGGGCGAGGGGAGACCCAGTACTTC	CASRGGSRGRGETQYF
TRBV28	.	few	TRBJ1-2	TGTGCCAGCATCGGGAAAAGGGGACACGTCTATGGCTACACCTTC	CASIGKRGHVYGYTF
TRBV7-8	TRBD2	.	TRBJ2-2	TGTGCCAGCAGCTTAGCTCGCCTAGCGGAATACACCGGGGAGCTGTTTTTT	CASSLARLAEYTGELFF
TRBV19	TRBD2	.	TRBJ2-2	TGTGCCAGTAGTATAAAGAAAGGCGGAGCGGGAGACACCGGGGAGCTGTTTTTT	CASSIKKGGAGDTGELFF
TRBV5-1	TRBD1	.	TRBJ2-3	TGCGCCAGCAGTGGGGGTACCGGGACAGGGGCGCAGCGGGAGTTCACAGATACGCAGTATTTT	CASSGGTGTGAQREFTDTQYF
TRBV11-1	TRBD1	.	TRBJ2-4	TGTGCCAGCAGGGGCGGACAGGACAAAAACATTCAGTACTTC	CASRGGQDKNIQYF
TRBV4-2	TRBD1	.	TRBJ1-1	TGTGCCAGCAGCCAACCTACTGGGACAGGGGATACTGAAGCTTTCTTT	CASSQPTGTGDTEAFF
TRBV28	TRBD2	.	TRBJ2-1	TGTGCCAGCAAAGGAGGGAGGGCCTGGAATGAGCAGTTCTTC	CASKGGRAWNEQFF
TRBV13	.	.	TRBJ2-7	TGTGCCAGCAGCTCACGGCAGCGGGTTAGCTCCTACGAGCAGTACTTC	CASSSRQRVSSYEQYF
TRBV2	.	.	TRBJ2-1	TGTGCCAGCAGTGATCCGGAGAGGGAATACAATGAGCAGTTCTTC	CASSDPEREYNEQFF
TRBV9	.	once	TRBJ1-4	TGTGCCAGCAGCGTAGTTGGGCTTAATGAAAAACTGTTTTTT	CASSVVGLNEKLFF
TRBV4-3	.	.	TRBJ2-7	TGCGCCAGCAGCCAAGATTCCAAGGGGTCGGGCGAGCAGTACTTC	CASSQDSKGSGEQYF
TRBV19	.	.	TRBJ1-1	TGTGCCAGTAGTATCAGCGGGGGCAGAGGGAACACTGAAGCTTTCTTT	CASSISGGRGNTEAFF
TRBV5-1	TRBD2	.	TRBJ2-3	TGCGCCAGCAGCCTAGGTAGCGGGAGATTACCGCATAGCACAGATACGCAGTATTTT	CASSLGSGRLPHSTDTQYF
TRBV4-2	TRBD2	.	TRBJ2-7	TGTGCCAGCAGCCAACGACTAGCGCCCTACGAGCAGTACTTC	CASSQRLAPYEQYF
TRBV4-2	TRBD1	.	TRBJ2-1	TGTGCCAGCAGCCAATTACCGGGACAGGGGAGCTCCTACAATGAGCAGTTCTTC	CASSQLPGQGSSYNEQFF
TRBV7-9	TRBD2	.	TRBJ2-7	TGTGCCAGCAGCTTAGTACGGCCACTAGCGGTCAGCTCCTACGAGCAGTACTTC	CASSLVRPLAVSSYEQYF
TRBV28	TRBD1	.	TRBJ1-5	TGTGCCAGCAGTTTTCGGGACAGGGTACACTATCAGCCCCAGCATTTT	CASSFRDRVHYQPQHF
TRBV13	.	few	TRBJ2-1	TGTGCCAGCAGCCGATCACAGGACAATGAGCAGTTCTTC	CASSRSQDNEQFF
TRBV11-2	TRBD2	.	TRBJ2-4	TGTGCCAGCAGCCACCTTAGCGGGAGGTCATCGGACATTCAGTACTTC	CASSHLSGRSSDIQYF
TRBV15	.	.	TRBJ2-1	TGTGCCACCAGCAGAGAGCAAGGAGGCAACAATGAGCAGTTCTTC	CATSREQGGNNEQFF
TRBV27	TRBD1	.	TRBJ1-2	TGTGCCAGCAGTCCCTGGACAGGGGGTGGCTATGGCTACACCTTC	CASSPWTGGGYGYTF
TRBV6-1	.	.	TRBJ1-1	TGTGCCAGCAGGAGGTGGGCGGGGTATGAAGCTTTCTTT	CASRRWAGYEAFF
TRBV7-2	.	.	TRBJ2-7	TGTGCCAGCAGCCTCGATGAGAGTGTCTCATCCTACGAGCAGTACTTC	CASSLDESVSSYEQYF
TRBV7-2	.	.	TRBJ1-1	TGTGCCAGCAGCTTATGGGGGCATCTCACTGAAGCTTTCTTT	CASSLWGHLTEAFF
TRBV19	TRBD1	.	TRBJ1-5	TGTGCCAGTAGTTTCGGACAGGGGGCAAGCGCACATAGCAATCAGCCCCAGCATTTT	CASSFGQGASAHSNQPQHF
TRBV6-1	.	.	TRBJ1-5	TGTGCCAGCAGCGTTGACATTAGGCCCCAGCAGCCCCAGCATTTT	CASSVDIRPQQPQHF
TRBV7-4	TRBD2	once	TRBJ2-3	TGTGCCAGCAGCCTACGACAGCGGGGGACCCCAGATACGCAGTATTTT	CASSLRQRGTPDTQYF
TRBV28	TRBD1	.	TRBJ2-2	TGTGCCAGCGGAGAGACAGGGTCAAGGCTAGCTAACACCGGGGAGCTGTTTTTT	CASGETGSRLANTGELFF
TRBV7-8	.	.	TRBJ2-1	TGTGCCAGCAGCTTTGGGGCGTACAATGAGCAGTTCTTC	CASSFGAYNEQFF
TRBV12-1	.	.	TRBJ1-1	TGTGCCAGCAGCTCAGACAGGGAGGAGAACACTGAAGCTTTCTTT	CASSSDREENTEAFF
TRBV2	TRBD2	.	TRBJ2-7	TGTGCCAGCAGTGTAGGGACTAGCGGGAGGGCGGGGGAGCAGTACTTC	CASSVGTSGRAGEQYF
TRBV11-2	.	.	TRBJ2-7	TGTGCCAGCAGGCCGGCAGGGAAATCCTACGAGCAGTACTTC	CASRPAGKSYEQYF
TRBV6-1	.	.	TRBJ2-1	TGTGCCAGCAGTGAAGGGGACATTCGAGGGGTGGGGGGGTTCAGGAATGAGCAGTTCTTC	CASSEGDIRGVGGFRNEQFF
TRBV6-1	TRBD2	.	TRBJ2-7	TGTGCCAGCAGTGGACCACTTACTAGCGGGAGGGCGGGCCTTTTCAACGAGCAGTACTTC	CASSGPLTSGRAGLFNEQYF
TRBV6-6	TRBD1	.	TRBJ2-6	TGTGCCAGCAGCCCTGGACAGGGGGGCGTCCTGACTTTC	CASSPGQGGVLTF
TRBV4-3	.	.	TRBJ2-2	TGCGCCAGCAGCCAAGAATCCCCAGAGGGCGGGTCCGCGAACACCGGGGAGCTGTTTTTT	CASSQESPEGGSANTGELFF
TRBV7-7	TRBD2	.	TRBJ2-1	TGTGCCAGCAGCCCTACTAGCGGGAGAGGTCATGAGCAGTTCTTC	CASSPTSGRGHEQFF